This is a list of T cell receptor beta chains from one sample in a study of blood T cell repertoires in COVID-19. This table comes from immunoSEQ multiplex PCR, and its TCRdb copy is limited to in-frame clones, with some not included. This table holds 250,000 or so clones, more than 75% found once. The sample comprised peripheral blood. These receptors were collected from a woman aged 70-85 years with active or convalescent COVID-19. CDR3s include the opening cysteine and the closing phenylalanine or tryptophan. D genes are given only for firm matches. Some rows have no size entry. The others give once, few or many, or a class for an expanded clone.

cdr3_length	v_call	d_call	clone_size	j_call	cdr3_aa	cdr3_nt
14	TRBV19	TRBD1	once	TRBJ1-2	CASKRDRGRGGYTF	TGTGCCAGTAAGAGAGACAGGGGGCGAGGTGGCTACACCTTC
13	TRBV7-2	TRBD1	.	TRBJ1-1	CASSSNTRGRAFF	TGTGCCAGCAGCTCGAATACGAGGGGGCGAGCTTTCTTT
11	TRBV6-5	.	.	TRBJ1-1	CASSPGGATFF	TGTGCCAGCAGCCCCGGAGGGGCGACTTTCTTT
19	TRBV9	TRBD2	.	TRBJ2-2	CASSASGGALGGNTGELFF	TGTGCCAGCAGCGCAAGCGGGGGGGCCTTGGGTGGGAACACCGGGGAGCTGTTTTTT
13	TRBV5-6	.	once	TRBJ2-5	CASSSQGLETQYF	TGTGCCAGCAGCTCGCAGGGATTGGAGACCCAGTACTTC
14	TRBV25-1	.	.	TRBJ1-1	CASSDLDTNTEAFF	TGTGCCAGCAGTGATTTAGACACCAACACTGAAGCTTTCTTT
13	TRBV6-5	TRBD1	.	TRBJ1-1	CASTTGANTEAFF	TGTGCCAGCACTACAGGGGCGAACACTGAAGCTTTCTTT
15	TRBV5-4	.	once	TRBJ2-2	CASSLAQAYTGELFF	TGTGCCAGCAGCTTGGCCCAGGCCTACACCGGGGAGCTGTTTTTT
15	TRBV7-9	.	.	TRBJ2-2	CASRAQGIGTGELFF	TGTGCCAGCAGGGCGCAGGGAATAGGGACCGGGGAGCTGTTTTTT
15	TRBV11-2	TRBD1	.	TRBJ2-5	CASSFVGTGAETQYF	TGTGCCAGCAGCTTTGTCGGGACAGGGGCGGAGACCCAGTACTTC
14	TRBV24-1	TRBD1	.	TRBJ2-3	CATARQGSTDTQYF	TGTGCCACCGCGAGACAGGGGAGCACAGATACGCAGTATTTT
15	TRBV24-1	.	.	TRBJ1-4	CATSEAGVANEKLFF	TGTGCCACCAGTGAGGCAGGGGTTGCGAATGAAAAACTGTTTTTT
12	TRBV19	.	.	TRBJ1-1	CASSPQWSEAFF	TGTGCCAGTAGTCCCCAGTGGTCTGAAGCTTTCTTT
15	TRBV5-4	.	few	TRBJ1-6	CASSPRVTDNSPLHF	TGTGCCAGCAGCCCCAGGGTGACTGATAATTCACCCCTCCACTTT
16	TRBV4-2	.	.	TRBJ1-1	CASSQAPGGVNTEAFF	TGTGCCAGCAGCCAAGCCCCCGGGGGTGTGAACACTGAAGCTTTCTTT
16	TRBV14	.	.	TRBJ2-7	CASSQDTPGRSYEQYF	TGTGCCAGCAGCCAAGATACCCCCGGCAGGTCCTACGAGCAGTACTTC
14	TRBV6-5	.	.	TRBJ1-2	CATYFNRGTYGYTF	TGTGCCACCTATTTTAATCGGGGTACCTATGGCTACACCTTC
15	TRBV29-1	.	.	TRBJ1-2	CSGMETGMGAHGYTF	TGCAGCGGCATGGAAACAGGGATGGGGGCACACGGCTACACCTTC
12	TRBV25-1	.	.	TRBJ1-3	CATAGDLNTIYF	TGTGCCACCGCGGGGGATTTAAACACCATATATTTT
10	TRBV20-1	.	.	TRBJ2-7	CSAGKAEQYF	TGCAGTGCCGGGAAGGCCGAGCAGTACTTC
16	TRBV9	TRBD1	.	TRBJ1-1	CASSGTLDRANTEAFF	TGTGCCAGCAGCGGAACCTTGGACAGGGCGAACACTGAAGCTTTCTTT
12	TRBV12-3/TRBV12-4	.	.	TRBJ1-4	CASSRGPDGARF	TGTGCCAGCAGTCGAGGCCCCGATGGGGCCCGTTTT
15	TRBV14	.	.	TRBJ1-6	CASSTHSGGNSPLHF	TGTGCCAGCAGCACTCACTCCGGCGGTAATTCACCCCTCCACTTT
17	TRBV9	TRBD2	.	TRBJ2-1	CASSSGASGGAYNEQFF	TGTGCCAGCAGCTCAGGGGCTAGCGGGGGGGCCTACAATGAGCAGTTCTTC
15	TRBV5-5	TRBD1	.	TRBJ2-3	CASSLTGGRTDTQYF	TGTGCCAGCAGCCTGACAGGGGGAAGGACAGATACGCAGTATTTT
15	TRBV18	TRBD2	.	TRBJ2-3	CASSPPAGGTDTQYF	TGTGCCAGCTCGCCTCCAGCGGGGGGCACAGATACGCAGTATTTT
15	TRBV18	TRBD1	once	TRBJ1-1	CASSPTGAIKTEAFF	TGTGCCAGCTCTCCGACAGGGGCGATTAAGACTGAAGCTTTCTTT
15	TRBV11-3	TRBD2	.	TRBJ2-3	CASTLTSGGASTQYF	TGTGCCAGCACCCTAACTAGCGGGGGGGCTAGTACGCAGTATTTT
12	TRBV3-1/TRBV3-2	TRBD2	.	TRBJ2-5	CASSHGGETQYF	TGTGCCAGCAGCCACGGGGGGGAGACCCAGTACTTC
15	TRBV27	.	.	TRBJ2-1	CASSLKEASPAQQFF	TGTGCCAGCAGTTTGAAGGAGGCAAGCCCGGCACAGCAGTTCTTC
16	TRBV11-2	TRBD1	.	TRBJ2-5	CASSPTGGWSQETQYF	TGTGCCAGCAGCCCCACAGGGGGCTGGAGTCAAGAGACCCAGTACTTC
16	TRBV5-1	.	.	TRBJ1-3	CASSFNRDTQTNTIYF	TGCGCCAGCAGCTTCAACCGGGACACACAAACAAACACCATATATTTT
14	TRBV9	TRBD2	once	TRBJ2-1	CASSVGLAGPEQFF	TGTGCCAGCAGCGTAGGACTAGCGGGGCCTGAGCAGTTCTTC
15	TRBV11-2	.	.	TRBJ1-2	CASSLGKGVLDGYTF	TGTGCCAGCAGCTTAGGAAAAGGGGTTTTGGATGGCTACACCTTC
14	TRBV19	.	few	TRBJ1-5	CASTLRGGDQPQHF	TGTGCCAGTACCCTCCGAGGCGGGGATCAGCCCCAGCATTTT
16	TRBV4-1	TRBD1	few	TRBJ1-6	CASSQPGQGRNSPLHF	TGCGCCAGCAGCCAACCGGGACAGGGGAGAAATTCACCCCTCCACTTT
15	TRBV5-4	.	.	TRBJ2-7	CASSTGEPSTYEQYF	TGTGCCAGCAGCACCGGGGAGCCTAGTACCTACGAGCAGTACTTC
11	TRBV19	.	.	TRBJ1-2	CASRKSYGYTF	TGTGCCAGTAGGAAGAGCTATGGCTACACCTTC
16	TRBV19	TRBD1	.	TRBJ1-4	CASSSARQGASEKLFF	TGTGCCAGTAGTTCCGCAAGACAGGGGGCGAGTGAAAAACTGTTTTTT
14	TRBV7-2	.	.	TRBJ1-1	CASSLNQGLGEAFF	TGTGCCAGCAGCTTAAACCAGGGGCTGGGTGAAGCTTTCTTT
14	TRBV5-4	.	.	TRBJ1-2	CASSLEGVGDGYTF	TGTGCCAGCAGCTTGGAGGGAGTGGGAGATGGCTACACCTTC
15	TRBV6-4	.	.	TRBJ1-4	CASSVQGGTNEKLFF	TGTGCCAGCAGTGTTCAGGGAGGAACTAATGAAAAACTGTTTTTT
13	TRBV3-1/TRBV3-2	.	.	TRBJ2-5	CASSQGGGETQYF	TGTGCCAGCAGCCAAGGCGGGGGCGAGACCCAGTACTTC
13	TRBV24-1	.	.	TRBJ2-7	CATSDLRGYEQYF	TGTGCCACCAGTGATTTAAGGGGCTACGAGCAGTACTTC
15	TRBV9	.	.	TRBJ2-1	CASSLPGGSYNEQFF	TGTGCCAGCAGCCTTCCCGGGGGCTCCTACAATGAGCAGTTCTTC
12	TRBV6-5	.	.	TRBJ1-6	CASMGGNSPLHF	TGTGCCAGCATGGGAGGGAATTCACCCCTCCACTTT
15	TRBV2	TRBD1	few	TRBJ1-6	CASSAGQGASSPLHF	TGTGCCAGCAGTGCAGGACAGGGGGCAAGTTCACCCCTCCACTTT
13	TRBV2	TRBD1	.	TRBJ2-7	CASSGQGAGEQYF	TGTGCCAGCAGTGGCCAGGGGGCCGGGGAGCAGTACTTC